This passage covers 7 T cell receptor beta chains from one sample sequenced in a study of blood T cell repertoires in COVID-19. Generated by immunoSEQ multiplex PCR, the TCRdb table keeps only in-frame clones and is missing some. This sample has around 200,000 clones; roughly 84% occur once, and the top ten carry around 7%. The sequenced sample consisted of peripheral blood. These receptors all stem from a woman between 40 and 50 years old with COVID-19, enrolled during active disease.

The chain combines TRBV28 with TRBJ1-6; D call uncertain. Germline lookup yields CDR1 MDHEN and CDR2 SYDVKM. V lost 7 bases to trimming and J lost 0 bases, with 10 bases between them. The CDR3 is made up of 15 amino acids. CDR3 amino acids: CASTTTSSYNSPLHF. CDR3 coding DNA: TGTGCCAGCACGACAACCAGCTCCTATAATTCACCCCTCCACTTT.

The gene calls are TRBV3-1 (or the pseudogene TRBV3-2) and TRBJ1-2; D uncertain. Trimming cost V 1 base and J 4 bases, with 4 bases left between them. This CDR3 spans 12 amino acids. CDR1 and CDR2 from the germline V gene are LGHDT and YNNKEL (reference sequence). The CDR3 loop is CASSQGVYGYTF. Written as DNA, the CDR3 is TGTGCCAGCAGCCAAGGAGTCTATGGCTACACCTTC.

V is TRBV3-1 (or the pseudogene TRBV3-2) and J is TRBJ2-5, with 9 bases identical to TRBD2. After removal of 0 bases from V and 4 bases from J, the junction contained 9 bases not matched to a gene. The CDR3 sequence is 17 residues long. Germline loops: CDR1 LGHDT, CDR2 YNNKEL (reference sequence). DNA of the CDR3: TGTGCCAGCAGCCAAGATCCGGTAGCGGGGGTTGGAGAGACCCAGTACTTC. Protein product: CASSQDPVAGVGETQYF.

The J gene is TRBJ1-1, the V gene TRBV3-1 (or the pseudogene TRBV3-2); D is unresolved. CDR1 and CDR2 (germline): LGHDT, YNNKEL (reference sequence). This CDR3 is built from 13 residues. V was pared by 4 bases and J by 6 bases, with 12 bases between. As DNA, the CDR3 is TGTGCCAGCAGCCCGATGGTTGGCCCTGAAGCTTTCTTT. It encodes CASSPMVGPEAFF.

The chain joins TRBV4-1 to TRBJ1-4; 8 bases fit TRBD1. With 1 base clipped from V and 11 bases from J, the junction kept 9 bases outside the gene matches. This CDR3 has 15 residues. Germline CDR1 is MGHRA and CDR2 is YSYEKL. The CDR3 sequence is CASSQVGQVERKLFF. Here the CDR3 DNA reads TGCGCCAGCAGCCAAGTGGGACAGGTGGAACGCAAACTGTTTTTT.

This clone was seen more than once but under ten times. The chain couples TRBV7-9 to TRBJ1-3, with unresolved D. This CDR3 has 15 amino acids. CDR1 is SEHNR, CDR2 FQNEAQ, per germline (reference sequence). Trimming took off 5 bases at V and 4 bases at J, with 15 bases between the two ends. The CDR3 DNA follows: TGTGCCAGCAGCCCTAGCCGCGTATCAGGAAACACCATATATTTT. It encodes CASSPSRVSGNTIYF.

This clone was counted only a few times. The V call is TRBV12-5, the J call TRBJ2-3, with TRBD2 matching 10 bases. CDR1 is LGHNT, CDR2 FRNRAP, per germline. CDR3 length: 18 residues. With 5 bases clipped from V and 0 bases from J, the junction kept 11 bases outside the gene matches. The CDR3 here is CASGPGLAVRPSTDTQYF. CDR3 sequence (DNA): TGTGCTAGTGGTCCTGGACTAGCGGTGAGACCTAGCACAGATACGCAGTATTTT.